Sequencing of this TCR beta chain was carried out in a study of response to subunit inactivated influenza vaccine. TCRdb used MiXCR to reprocess the RT-PCR reads, holding one entry per CDR3 protein. Of approximately 680,000 distinct CDR3 sequences listed, more than 15% were seen once; the top ten hold around 10%. This CDR3 spans 15 amino acids. Trimming left V 3 bases short and J 3 bases short, with 15 bases between. From germline, CDR1 is MGHRA and CDR2 YSYEKL. This clonotype was counted only a few times. The antigen remains undetermined. Findings and caveats of the study: The authors suggested that every seasonal influenza vaccination recruits few new T cells.

The receptor's source is a man in his fifties who received an inactivated influenza vaccine. The chain couples TRBV4-1 to TRBJ2-7; D may be TRBD1 (5 bases). This specimen consisted of PBMCs from blood, obtained about 11 days after vaccination. CDR3 amino acids: CASSHTQGFGYEQYF. The CDR3 coding sequence is TGCGCCAGCAGCCACACCCAGGGCTTTGGCTACGAGCAGTACTTC.